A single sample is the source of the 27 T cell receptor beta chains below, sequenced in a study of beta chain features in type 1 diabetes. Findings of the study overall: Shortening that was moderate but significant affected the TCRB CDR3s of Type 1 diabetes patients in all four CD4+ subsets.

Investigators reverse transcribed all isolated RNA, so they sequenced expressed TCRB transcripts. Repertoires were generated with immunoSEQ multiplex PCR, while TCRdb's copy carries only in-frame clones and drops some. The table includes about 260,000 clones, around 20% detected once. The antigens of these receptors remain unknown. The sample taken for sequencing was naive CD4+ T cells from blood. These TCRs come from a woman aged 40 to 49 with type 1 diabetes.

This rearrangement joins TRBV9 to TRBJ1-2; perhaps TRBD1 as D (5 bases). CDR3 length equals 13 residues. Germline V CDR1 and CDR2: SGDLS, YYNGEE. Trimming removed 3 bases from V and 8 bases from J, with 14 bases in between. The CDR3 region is CASSASSGGGYTF. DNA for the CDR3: TGTGCCAGCAGCGCATCGAGCGGGGGGGGCTACACCTTC.

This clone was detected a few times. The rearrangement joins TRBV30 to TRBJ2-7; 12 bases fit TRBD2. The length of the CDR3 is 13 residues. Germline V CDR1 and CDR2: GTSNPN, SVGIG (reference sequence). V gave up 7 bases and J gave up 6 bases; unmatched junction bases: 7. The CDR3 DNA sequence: TGTGCCTTCTCGACTAGCGGGAGAGCCGAGCAGTACTTC. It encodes CAFSTSGRAEQYF.

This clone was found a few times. Here the CDR3 reads CASSESRQVTEAFF. The CDR3 DNA reads TGTGCCAGCAGTGAATCCAGGCAGGTCACTGAAGCTTTCTTT. The chain employs TRBV2 and TRBJ1-1; D not resolved. This CDR3 comprises 14 residues. CDR1 SNHLY and CDR2 FYNNEI come from the germline V gene. V lost 2 bases and J lost 4, with 11 bases in between.

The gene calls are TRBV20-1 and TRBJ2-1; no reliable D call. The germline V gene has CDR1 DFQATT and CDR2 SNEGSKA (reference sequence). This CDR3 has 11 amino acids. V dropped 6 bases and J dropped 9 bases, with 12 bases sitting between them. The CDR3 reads CSANGSGEQFF. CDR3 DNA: TGCAGTGCGAACGGTTCGGGTGAGCAGTTCTTC.

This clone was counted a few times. The CDR3: CASSFSTTNEKLFF. DNA for the CDR3: TGCGCCAGCAGCTTTTCCACAACTAATGAAAAACTGTTTTTT. The V call is TRBV5-1, the J call TRBJ1-4; D remains unclear. The CDR3 length is 14 residues. Germline loops: CDR1 SGHRS, CDR2 YFSETQ. V was trimmed by 2 bases and J by 0 bases, leaving 5 bases between them. Full variable domain (missing parts from reference TRBV5-1 and TRBJ1-4): KAGVTQTPRYLIKTRGQQVTLSCSPISGHRSVSWYQQTPGQGLQFLFEYFSETQRNKGNFPGRFSGRQFSNSRSEMNVSTLELGDSALYLCASSFSTTNEKLFFGSGTQLSVL.

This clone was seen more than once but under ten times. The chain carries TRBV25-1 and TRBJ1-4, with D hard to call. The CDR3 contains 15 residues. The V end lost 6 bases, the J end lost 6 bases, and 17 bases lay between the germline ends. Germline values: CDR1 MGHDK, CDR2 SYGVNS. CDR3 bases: TGTGCCAGCAGCGGAGCCGGACTAATTCATGAAAAACTGTTTTTT. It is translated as CASSGAGLIHEKLFF.

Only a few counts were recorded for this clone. The CDR3 DNA follows: TGCAGCGTTGACCCAGACAGGCGCTATGGCTACACCTTC. This encodes CSVDPDRRYGYTF. This chain uses TRBV29-1 with TRBJ1-2, with D possibly matching TRBD1 (6 bases). This CDR3 is built from 13 residues. Germline loops: CDR1 SQVTM, CDR2 ANQGSEA. Trimming stripped 3 bases from V and 4 bases from J, with 12 bases between.

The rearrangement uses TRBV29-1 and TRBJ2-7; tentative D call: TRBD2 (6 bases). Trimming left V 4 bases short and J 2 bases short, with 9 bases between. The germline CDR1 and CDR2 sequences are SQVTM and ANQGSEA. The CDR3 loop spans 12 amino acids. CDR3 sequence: CSVGGRTYEQYF. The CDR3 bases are TGCAGCGTTGGTGGGAGGACCTACGAGCAGTACTTC.

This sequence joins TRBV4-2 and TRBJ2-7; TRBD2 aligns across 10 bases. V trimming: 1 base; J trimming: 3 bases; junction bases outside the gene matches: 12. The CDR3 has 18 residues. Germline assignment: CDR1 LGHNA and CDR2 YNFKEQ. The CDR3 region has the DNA TGTGCCAGCAGCCAAGTCAAAGCTGCGGGACTAGCGAGCTACGAGCAGTACTTC. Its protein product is CASSQVKAAGLASYEQYF.

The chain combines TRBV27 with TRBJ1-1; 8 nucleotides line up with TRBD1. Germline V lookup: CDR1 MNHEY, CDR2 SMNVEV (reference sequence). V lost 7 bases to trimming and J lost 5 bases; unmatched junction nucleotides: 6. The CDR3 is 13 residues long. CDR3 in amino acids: CASILQGGTEAFF. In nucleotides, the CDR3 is TGTGCCAGCATTCTACAGGGGGGAACTGAAGCTTTCTTT.

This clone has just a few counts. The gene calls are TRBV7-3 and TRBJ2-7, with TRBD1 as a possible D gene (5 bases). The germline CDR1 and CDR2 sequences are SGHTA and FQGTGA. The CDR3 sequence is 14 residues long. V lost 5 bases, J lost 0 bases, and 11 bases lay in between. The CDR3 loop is CASSRTSSSYEQYF. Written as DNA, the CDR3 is TGTGCCAGCAGCCGGACATCGAGCTCCTACGAGCAGTACTTC. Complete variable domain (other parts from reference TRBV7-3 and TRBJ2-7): GAGVSQTPSNKVTEKGKYVELRCDPISGHTALYWYRQSLGQGPEFLIYFQGTGAADDSGLPNDRFFAVRPEGSVSTLKIQRTERGDSAVYLCASSRTSSSYEQYFGPGTRLTVT.

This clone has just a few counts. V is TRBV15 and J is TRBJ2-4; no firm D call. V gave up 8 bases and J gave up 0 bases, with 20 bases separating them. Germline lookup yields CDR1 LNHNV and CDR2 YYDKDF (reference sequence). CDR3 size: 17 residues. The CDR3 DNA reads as TGTGCCACCCGTACAGATCGTCCGACCCTAGCCAAAAACATTCAGTACTTC. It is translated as CATRTDRPTLAKNIQYF.

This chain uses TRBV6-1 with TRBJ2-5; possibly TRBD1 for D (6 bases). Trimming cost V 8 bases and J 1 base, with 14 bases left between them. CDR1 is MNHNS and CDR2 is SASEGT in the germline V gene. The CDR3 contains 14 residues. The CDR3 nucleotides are TGTGCCAGCGGATTCCGGGACACCCAAGAGACCCAGTACTTC. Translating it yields CASGFRDTQETQYF.

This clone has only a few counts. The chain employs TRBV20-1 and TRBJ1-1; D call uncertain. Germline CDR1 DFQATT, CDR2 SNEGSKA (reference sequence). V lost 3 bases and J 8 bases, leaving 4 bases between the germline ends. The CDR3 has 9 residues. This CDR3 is CSASREAFF. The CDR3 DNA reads TGCAGTGCTAGTCGGGAAGCTTTCTTT.

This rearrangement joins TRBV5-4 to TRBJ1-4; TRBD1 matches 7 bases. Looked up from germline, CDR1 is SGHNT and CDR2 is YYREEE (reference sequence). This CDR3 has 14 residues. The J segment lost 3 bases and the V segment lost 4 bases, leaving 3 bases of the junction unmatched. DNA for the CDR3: TGTGCCAGCAGCCGGGACAGAGCTAATGAAAAACTGTTTTTT. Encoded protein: CASSRDRANEKLFF.

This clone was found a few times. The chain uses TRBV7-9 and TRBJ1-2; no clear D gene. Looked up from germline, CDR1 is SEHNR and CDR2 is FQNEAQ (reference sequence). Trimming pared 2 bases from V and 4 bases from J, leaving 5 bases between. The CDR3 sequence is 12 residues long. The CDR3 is CASSLNSYGYTF. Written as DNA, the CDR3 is TGTGCCAGCAGCTTAAACAGCTATGGCTACACCTTC.

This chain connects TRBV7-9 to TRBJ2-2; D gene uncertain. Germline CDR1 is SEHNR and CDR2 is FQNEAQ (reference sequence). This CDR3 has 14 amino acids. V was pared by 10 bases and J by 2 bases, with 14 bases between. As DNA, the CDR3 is TGTGCCATTACACCTTTTTCCAACACCGGGGAGCTGTTTTTT. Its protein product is CAITPFSNTGELFF.

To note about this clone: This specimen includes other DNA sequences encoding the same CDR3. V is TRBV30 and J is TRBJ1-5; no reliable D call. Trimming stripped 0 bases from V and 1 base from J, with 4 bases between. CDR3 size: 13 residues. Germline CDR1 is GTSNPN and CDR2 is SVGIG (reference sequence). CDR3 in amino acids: CAWSVQSNQPQHF. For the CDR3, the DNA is TGTGCCTGGAGTGTACAAAGCAATCAGCCCCAGCATTTT.

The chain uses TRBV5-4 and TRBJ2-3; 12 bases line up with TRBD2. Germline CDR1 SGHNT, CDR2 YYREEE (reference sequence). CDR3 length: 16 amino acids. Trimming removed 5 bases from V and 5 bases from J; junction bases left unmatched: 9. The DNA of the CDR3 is TGTGCCAGCAGACCCTCACTAGCGGGAGGAGAAGATACGCAGTATTTT. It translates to CASRPSLAGGEDTQYF.

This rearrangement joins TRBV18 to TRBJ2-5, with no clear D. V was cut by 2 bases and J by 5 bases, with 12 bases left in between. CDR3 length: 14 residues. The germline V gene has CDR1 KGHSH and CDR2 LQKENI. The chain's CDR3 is CASSPDSFRETQYF. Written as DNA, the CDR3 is TGTGCCAGCTCACCAGACTCTTTCCGGGAGACCCAGTACTTC.

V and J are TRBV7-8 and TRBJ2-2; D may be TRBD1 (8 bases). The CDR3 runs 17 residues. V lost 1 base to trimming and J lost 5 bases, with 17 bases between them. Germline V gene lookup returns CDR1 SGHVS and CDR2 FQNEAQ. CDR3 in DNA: TGTGCCAGCAGCTTAGGGGGTGACAGGGGAGGGACCGGGGAGCTGTTTTTT. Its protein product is CASSLGGDRGGTGELFF.

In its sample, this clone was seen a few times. CDR3 in amino acids: CSVGRVSYNTEAFF. The CDR3 region has the DNA TGCAGCGTCGGGAGGGTCAGTTACAACACTGAAGCTTTCTTT. V gene TRBV29-1 combines with J gene TRBJ1-1; D ambiguous. The length of the CDR3 is 14 residues. V dropped 6 bases and J dropped 2 bases, with 16 bases sitting between them. Germline CDR1 reads SQVTM; CDR2 reads ANQGSEA.

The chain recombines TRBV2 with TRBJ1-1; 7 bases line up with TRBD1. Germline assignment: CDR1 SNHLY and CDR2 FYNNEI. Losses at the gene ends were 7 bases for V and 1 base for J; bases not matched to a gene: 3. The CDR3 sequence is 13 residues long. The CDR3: CASNNRGNTEAFF. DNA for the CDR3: TGTGCCAGCAATAACAGGGGGAACACTGAAGCTTTCTTT. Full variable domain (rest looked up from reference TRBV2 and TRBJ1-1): EPEVTQTPSHQVTQMGQEVILRCVPISNHLYFYWYRQILGQKVEFLVSFYNNEISEKSEIFDDQFSVERPDGSNFTLKIRSTKLEDSAMYFCASNNRGNTEAFFGQGTRLTVV.

The CDR3 DNA reads as TGTGCCTGGAGTGGAGGGGGAGGGGGTGAGCAGTTCTTC. Translating gives CAWSGGGGGEQFF. The V gene is TRBV30, the J gene TRBJ2-1, with D possibly being TRBD2 (7 bases). Germline CDR1 GTSNPN, CDR2 SVGIG (reference sequence). CDR3 size: 13 residues. Trimming removed 1 base at V and 9 bases at J, with 13 bases between.

The CDR3 sequence is CASSYSMRGPEKLFF. CDR3 DNA: TGTGCCAGCAGTTACTCGATGCGCGGGCCAGAAAAACTGTTTTTT. J is TRBJ1-4 and V is TRBV6-5; no reliable D call. V lost 0 bases to trimming and J lost 8 bases, with 13 bases between them. The CDR3 totals 15 residues. Germline loops: CDR1 MNHEY, CDR2 SVGAGI.

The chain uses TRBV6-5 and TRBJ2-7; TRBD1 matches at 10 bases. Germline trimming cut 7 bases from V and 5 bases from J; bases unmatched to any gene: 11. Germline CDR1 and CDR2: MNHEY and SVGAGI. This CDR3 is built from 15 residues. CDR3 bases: TGTGCCAGCACCCAAACCGGGACAGGGGTCCACGAGCAGTACTTC. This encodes CASTQTGTGVHEQYF.

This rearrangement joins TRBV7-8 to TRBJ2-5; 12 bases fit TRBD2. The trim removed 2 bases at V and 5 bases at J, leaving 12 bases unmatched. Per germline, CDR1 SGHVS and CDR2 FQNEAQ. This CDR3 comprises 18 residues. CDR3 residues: CASSLLGLAGGWRETQYF. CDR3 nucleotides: TGTGCCAGCAGCTTACTGGGGCTAGCGGGAGGGTGGAGGGAGACCCAGTACTTC.